This T cell receptor beta chain was found in a study of blood T cell repertoires in COVID-19. Study overall: Some COVID-19 samples were acute and others convalescent; all came from the United States, Italy and Spain. The cDNA or gDNA used as material had been derived from T cells, B-cell-depleted T cells, or PBMCs.

Under the authors' procedure: The authors estimated nucleated cell counts from reference gene primer amplification. Repertoires were generated with immunoSEQ multiplex PCR, while TCRdb's copy carries only in-frame clones and drops some. That table furnishes V, J and clone size, whereas the DNA furnished D and trimming. The data show about 270,000 clones, with about 87% seen just once and 2.3% held by the top ten. This CDR3 region has 11 residues. Germline CDR1 MDHEN, CDR2 SYDVKM. Trimming stripped 4 bases from V and 7 bases from J, with 7 bases between. V usage is TRBV28 and J usage is TRBJ1-2; D is unclear. Source material: peripheral blood. This TCR derives from a woman aged 45 to 65 with acute or convalescent COVID-19. CDR3 nucleotide sequence: TGTGCCAGCAGTTCCCTTGTTGGCTACACCTTC. Amino acids: CASSSLVGYTF.